The text below deals with one T cell receptor (beta chain). The data were obtained in a study of blood T cell repertoires in COVID-19. There are 13 residues in the CDR3. Germline V gene lookup returns CDR1 SGHTA and CDR2 FQGNSA. Trimming at V came to 8 bases and at J to 6 bases, leaving 10 bases not matched to a gene. Profiled with immunoSEQ multiplex PCR; TCRdb holds only in-frame clones, not every one. The profile shows about 300,000 clones, around 86% of them singletons. The V gene is TRBV7-2, the J gene TRBJ2-7; 7 bases align to TRBD1. Sample: peripheral blood. This clonotype originated in a man aged 70 or older with acute or convalescent COVID-19. The CDR3 loop is CASGPTGVGEQYF. Here the CDR3 DNA reads TGTGCCAGCGGCCCTACAGGGGTTGGCGAGCAGTACTTC.